Here is one TCR beta chain with its context. Antigen: not known. This specimen includes other DNA sequences encoding the same CDR3. The data originate from a study of shared clonotypes between healthy human individuals. Looking at the study overall: Serving as donors were a couple of women and three men, whose ages spanned 18 to 49. Study results and limitations: Memory subsets generally showed smaller estimated richness than naive subsets did.

Naivety among CD8 cells was defined by CD45RO negativity and positive CCR7 selection, thereby excluding terminally differentiated effector memory CD45RA+ cells. Trimming removed 2 bases at V and 2 bases at J, with 6 bases between. Germline CDR1 and CDR2: MNHEY and SMNVEV (reference sequence). The CDR3 totals 13 residues. Measured with immunoSEQ multiplex PCR; TCRdb has only the in-frame clones, and not every one. The data show over 2,000,000 clones, 85% to 95% seen once. The receptor was derived from a man aged 18 to 29 in good health. Some clones in this sample may be carry-over from other donors' samples. The chain couples TRBV27 to TRBJ1-1, with D uncertain. Sequencing was done on a sample of naive CD8+ T cells from PBMCs. CDR3 in amino acids: CASSLRLNTEAFF. Here the CDR3 DNA reads TGTGCCAGCAGTTTAAGGTTAAACACTGAAGCTTTCTTT.